The source of this T cell receptor (beta chain) is a study of blood T cell repertoires in COVID-19. The CDR3 sequence is 13 residues long. Between the trimmed V and J ends, which lost 5 bases and 8 bases, there was a span of 14 bases. Germline assignment: CDR1 MNHEY and CDR2 SVGEGT. Clones were read by immunoSEQ multiplex PCR, and TCRdb kept only the in-frame ones, dropping some. The table includes some 160,000 clones, over 75% detected once. The clonotype originates from a woman aged 45-59 years with acute or convalescent COVID-19. The chain couples TRBV6-2 or TRBV6-3 to TRBJ2-3, with D possibly matching TRBD1 (6 bases). Sequencing was carried out using peripheral blood. In nucleotides, the CDR3 is TGTGCCAGCAGTATCGACAGGTCGGGTACGCAGTATTTT. Encoded protein: CASSIDRSGTQYF.